Listed here is a single TCR beta chain. Its antigen is currently unknown. The data stem from a study of shared clonotypes between healthy human individuals. Study summary: Two women and three men aged 18 to 49 made up the donors.

The CDR3 is made up of 16 amino acids. After removal of 4 bases from V and 4 bases from J, the junction contained 10 bases not matched to a gene. Germline CDR1 SQVTM, CDR2 ANQGSEA. The study's findings and limits: Though the depth was large, rarefaction showed that sorted-subset sequencing was incomplete. Clonotype sharing across a few donors was observed for around 5% of naive CD4 clonotypes.

At a deep level, the assay was run. Data came from immunoSEQ multiplex PCR; TCRdb stores just in-frame clones and leaves some out. The data hold about 680,000 clones, with 60% to 80% observed a single time. The source of this sequence is a woman under 40 in good health. The sequenced sample consisted of memory CD4+ T cells sorted from blood. The subset denotes: CD45RA-negative fraction. This chain joins TRBV29-1 and TRBJ1-1, with 12 bases identical to TRBD1. The CDR3 region has the DNA TGCAGCGTTGGCGCCGGGACAGGGGGCATAGTCACTGAAGCTTTCTTT. It is translated as CSVGAGTGGIVTEAFF. Based on the CDR3 plus reference TRBV29-1 and TRBJ1-1, the full variable domain is SAVISQKPSRDICQRGTSLTIQCQVDSQVTMMFWYRQQPGQSLTLIATANQGSEATYESGFVIDKFPISRPNLTFSTLTVSNMSPEDSSIYLCSVGAGTGGIVTEAFFGQGTRLTVV.